This TCR beta chain was recorded in a study of shared clonotypes between healthy human individuals. The V gene's germline CDR1 is KGHSH and CDR2 LQKENI. Trimming stripped 9 bases from V and 6 bases from J, with 21 bases between. This CDR3 is 14 amino acids long. This clone was seen just once. At the deep level, the assay was run. Around 30,000 T cell genomes, or roughly 200 ng DNA, went into the sorted-subset replicate PCRs. Assay: immunoSEQ multiplex PCR; the TCRdb copy retains only in-frame clones and omits some. The sample records about 1 million clones, 75% being singletons. Sequencing was done on a sample of memory CD4+ T cells sorted from blood. Subset indicated: CD45RA-negative fraction. The V gene is TRBV18, the J gene TRBJ2-7; D uncertain. The sequence was collected from a young man in good health. CDR3 sequence reads: CASSVSVDGGEQYF. CDR3 coding DNA: TGTGCCAGTTCGGTCTCGGTGGATGGCGGCGAGCAGTACTTC.